Each of the 26 T cell receptor beta chains below was sequenced from the same sample in a study of a mutant IDH1 vaccine in newly diagnosed glioma. As to time point: baseline, week 1 (first vaccination visit). The treatment: pre-vaccination baseline after standard-of-care therapy. TCRdb's table, derived via immunoSEQ multiplex PCR, lists solely in-frame clones and lacks some. The sample carries 75,000 to 100,000 clones, approximately 80% recorded once. The starting material was PBMCs, obtained from a glioma patient treated with radiotherapy, temozolomide or both. These receptors were taken from a man aged 35 to 55 with glioma. Some clones in this sample may be carry-over from other donors' samples.

The V and J genes are TRBV6-5 and TRBJ1-1; D gene ambiguous. Trimming took off 0 bases at V and 0 bases at J, with 8 bases between the two ends. This CDR3 is 15 amino acids long. Germline V lookup: CDR1 MNHEY, CDR2 SVGAGI. As DNA, the CDR3 is TGTGCCAGCAGTTACTCGTCAGGCTTGAACACTGAAGCTTTCTTT. This gives the protein CASSYSSGLNTEAFF.

The chain recombines TRBV5-6 with TRBJ1-3; D gene unclear. V was pared by 0 bases and J by 0 bases, with 16 bases between. The CDR3 consists of 18 residues. Germline V gene lookup returns CDR1 SGHDT and CDR2 YYEEEE. The CDR3 loop reads CASSLGSRTGDSGNTIYF. The CDR3 region has the DNA TGTGCCAGCAGCTTGGGCAGCAGGACGGGAGACTCTGGAAACACCATATATTTT.

The chain links TRBV5-1 to TRBJ1-6; no definite D call. The V end was cut by 5 bases, the J end by 5 bases, with 8 bases between. Germline values: CDR1 SGHRS, CDR2 YFSETQ. CDR3 length: 13 residues. CDR3: CASSGQDNSPLHF. The CDR3, as DNA: TGCGCCAGCAGTGGGCAGGATAATTCACCCCTCCACTTT.

The chain carries TRBV6-1 and TRBJ2-5, with 7 bases lining up with TRBD2. CDR1 and CDR2 (germline): MNHNS, SASEGT. With V trimmed by 4 bases and J by 3 bases, 2 bases remained unmatched. This CDR3 comprises 13 residues. CDR3 sequence reads: CASSASGKETQYF. As DNA, the CDR3 is TGTGCCAGCAGTGCGAGCGGGAAAGAGACCCAGTACTTC.

CDR3 sequence: CASRWSGAEAFF. CDR3 nucleotides: TGTGCCAGCAGGTGGTCCGGGGCTGAAGCTTTCTTT. The chain joins TRBV2 to TRBJ1-1; D is unresolved. V lost 6 bases to trimming and J lost 6 bases, with 11 bases between them. This CDR3 is built from 12 residues. The germline V gene has CDR1 SNHLY and CDR2 FYNNEI.

The rearrangement uses TRBV7-8 and TRBJ1-2, with 9 bases identical to TRBD1. The J segment lost 7 bases and the V segment lost 5 bases, leaving 11 bases of the junction unmatched. In germline, CDR1 is SGHVS, CDR2 FQNEAQ. The CDR3 loop spans 15 amino acids. The CDR3 DNA is TGTGCCAGCAGCATAACGGACAGGGGTAGATCTGGCTACACCTTC. Translated, it gives CASSITDRGRSGYTF.

The rearrangement joins TRBV9 to TRBJ1-1; D not resolved. The CDR3 totals 12 residues. The ends were cut back, 5 bases at V and 8 bases at J, with 13 bases in the middle. Germline V CDR1 and CDR2: SGDLS, YYNGEE. As DNA, the CDR3 is TGTGCCAGCAGGGGAGAGGGCAGGGAAGCTTTCTTT. This sequence encodes CASRGEGREAFF.

V and J are TRBV19 and TRBJ2-7, with D possibly matching TRBD1 (7 bases). CDR3 length: 15 amino acids. Germline CDR1 and CDR2: LNHDA and SQIVND (reference sequence). Trimming stripped 5 bases from V and 5 bases from J, with 19 bases between. As DNA, the CDR3 is TGTGCCAGTAGTTTCAGGGGGGCAGGGGGGAACGAGCAGTACTTC. Translated: CASSFRGAGGNEQYF.

This chain uses TRBV2 with TRBJ1-3, with D uncertain. The CDR3 has 11 amino acids. Germline lookup yields CDR1 SNHLY and CDR2 FYNNEI. The V end was cut by 10 bases, the J end by 4 bases, with 8 bases between. As DNA, the CDR3 is TGTGCCACCTCGCCGGGAAACACCATATATTTT. Translated, it gives CATSPGNTIYF.

The sample holds a few counts of this clone. The J gene is TRBJ2-7, the V gene TRBV20-1, with unresolved D. The germline V gene has CDR1 DFQATT and CDR2 SNEGSKA (reference sequence). The ends were cut back, 2 bases at V and 7 bases at J, with 9 bases in the middle. The length of the CDR3 is 11 residues. The CDR3 here is CSARLFAEQYF. The CDR3 bases are TGCAGTGCTAGACTTTTTGCAGAGCAGTACTTC.

This clone has a single count. CDR3 DNA sequence: TGCAGCGCCCCGGACAGGGGTGGTAATGAGCAGTTCTTC. Translated, it gives CSAPDRGGNEQFF. This chain uses TRBV29-1 with TRBJ2-1; the match to TRBD1 covers 9 bases. This CDR3 contains 13 residues. Germline CDR1 reads SQVTM; CDR2 reads ANQGSEA. V shed 7 bases, J shed 7 bases, and the junction held 8 bases outside the gene matches.

This CDR3 is CASSLPGGHTEAFF. The CDR3 DNA reads TGTGCCAGCAGTTTACCAGGGGGGCACACTGAAGCTTTCTTT. The chain is built from TRBV28 and TRBJ1-1, with 7 bases that match TRBD1. Germline V CDR1 and CDR2: MDHEN, SYDVKM. The CDR3 is made up of 14 amino acids. J was trimmed by 3 bases and V by 2 bases; bases with no gene match: 3.

The V gene is TRBV5-4, the J gene TRBJ2-5, with 14 bases lining up with TRBD2. The CDR3 covers 15 residues. CDR1 is SGHNT and CDR2 is YYREEE in the germline V gene (reference sequence). The J segment lost 4 bases and the V segment lost 6 bases, leaving 5 bases of the junction unmatched. CDR3 residues: CASTTSGGALETQYF. Here the CDR3 DNA reads TGTGCCAGCACGACTAGCGGGGGGGCCTTAGAGACCCAGTACTTC.

This chain uses TRBV13 with TRBJ2-7; the D gene is possibly TRBD2 (6 bases). Germline V gene lookup returns CDR1 PRHDT and CDR2 FYEKMQ (reference sequence). V lost 4 bases and J 4 bases, leaving 11 bases between the germline ends. The CDR3 runs to 13 residues. The CDR3 DNA reads as TGTGCCAGCAGCTCCGGGACTTTATACGAGCAGTACTTC. As protein: CASSSGTLYEQYF.

In the case of this clone: The same CDR3 is also encoded by other DNA sequences in this sample. The chain couples TRBV6-5 to TRBJ2-7, with TRBD2 identical over 11 bases. The CDR3 is made up of 16 amino acids. CDR1 MNHEY and CDR2 SVGAGI come from the germline V gene. V trimming: 0 bases; J trimming: 4 bases; junction bases outside the gene matches: 5. DNA of the CDR3: TGTGCCAGCAGTTACTCTGGTAGCGGGGGGGCGTACGAGCAGTACTTC. Residues: CASSYSGSGGAYEQYF.

The chain employs TRBV11-2 and TRBJ1-1; 11 bases are a match to TRBD1. CDR3 length: 14 residues. J gave up 4 bases and V 7 bases, and 5 bases lay outside the gene matches. Germline CDR1 and CDR2: SGHAT and FQNNGV. In DNA, the CDR3 is TGTGCCAGCATCGTGGGACAGGGGGTCACTGAAGCTTTCTTT. Protein: CASIVGQGVTEAFF.

This clone has only a few counts. This rearrangement joins TRBV7-6 to TRBJ2-1, with 8 nucleotides matching TRBD2. Germline CDR1 SGHVS, CDR2 FNYEAQ. The CDR3 sequence is 14 residues long. The J segment lost 8 bases and the V segment lost 8 bases, leaving 11 bases of the junction unmatched. The CDR3 nucleotides are TGTGCCAGCCGCCTAGGCGCGGGGGGTGATGAGCAGTTCTTC. Its protein is CASRLGAGGDEQFF. Together with reference TRBV7-6 and TRBJ2-1, the CDR3 gives the full variable domain: GAGVSQSPRYKVTKRGQDVALRCDPISGHVSLYWYRQALGQGPEFLTYFNYEAQQDKSGLPNDRFSAERPEGSISTLTIQRTEQRDSAMYRCASRLGAGGDEQFFGPGTRLTVL.

This chain joins TRBV5-4 and TRBJ1-2; 10 bases are shared with TRBD1. The CDR3 runs to 17 residues. V shed 4 bases, J shed 4 bases, and the junction held 13 bases outside the gene matches. The germline V gene has CDR1 SGHNT and CDR2 YYREEE (reference sequence). The CDR3 sequence: CASSTETGGRGGYGYTF. Here the CDR3 DNA reads TGTGCCAGCAGCACTGAGACAGGGGGCCGCGGTGGCTATGGCTACACCTTC.

The chain has TRBV5-1 and TRBJ2-5; 7 nucleotides align to TRBD1. J gave up 4 bases and V 5 bases, and 11 bases lay outside the gene matches. CDR1 is SGHRS, CDR2 YFSETQ, per germline. The CDR3 has 15 residues. CDR3 region: CASRDGTARGETQYF. CDR3 DNA sequence: TGCGCCAGCAGAGATGGGACAGCCCGGGGAGAGACCCAGTACTTC.

The rearrangement joins TRBV6-1 to TRBJ1-1; the D gene is possibly TRBD1 (6 bases). CDR1 is MNHNS and CDR2 is SASEGT in the germline V gene. This CDR3 has 16 amino acids. V was pared by 4 bases and J by 0 bases, with 15 bases between. The CDR3 is CASSGRGAAMNTEAFF. The DNA for the CDR3 is TGTGCCAGCAGTGGCCGGGGGGCCGCGATGAACACTGAAGCTTTCTTT.

V and J are TRBV2 and TRBJ1-6; weak D call: TRBD1 (5 bases). V lost 8 bases, J lost 10 bases, and 21 bases lay in between. Germline-derived CDR1 and CDR2 are SNHLY and FYNNEI. This CDR3 contains 15 residues. The CDR3 DNA reads TGTGCCAGCTCCGGGCGAGGGGCTGTGGGGTCACCCCTCCACTTT. Its protein product is CASSGRGAVGSPLHF. The full variable domain, rest sourced from reference TRBV2 and TRBJ1-6, is EPEVTQTPSHQVTQMGQEVILRCVPISNHLYFYWYRQILGQKVEFLVSFYNNEISEKSEIFDDQFSVERPDGSNFTLKIRSTKLEDSAMYFCASSGRGAVGSPLHFGNGTRLTVT.

The chain recombines TRBV2 with TRBJ2-1, with unresolved D. The CDR3 is made up of 12 amino acids. Germline CDR1 reads SNHLY; CDR2 reads FYNNEI. V lost 2 bases and J 9 bases, leaving 8 bases between the germline ends. CDR3 sequence (DNA): TGTGCCAGCAGTGAAAGGTGGAGTGAGCAGTTCTTC. Its protein is CASSERWSEQFF.

The chain recombines TRBV30 with TRBJ1-4, with D uncertain. There are 14 residues in the CDR3. The germline CDR1 and CDR2 sequences are GTSNPN and SVGIG (reference sequence). V dropped 3 bases and J dropped 4 bases, with 12 bases sitting between them. The CDR3 here is CAWRIGLSNEKLFF. DNA for the CDR3: TGTGCCTGGAGGATCGGACTGAGTAATGAAAAACTGTTTTTT.

The genes are TRBV19 and TRBJ1-4; TRBD1 might be the D (6 bases). Trimming pared 2 bases from V and 7 bases from J, leaving 14 bases between. Germline V gene data show CDR1 as LNHDA and CDR2 as SQIVND (reference sequence). This CDR3 is 15 amino acids long. The DNA of the CDR3 is TGTGCCAGTAGTATATGGTCAGGGGTAGTTGAAAAACTGTTTTTT. Residues: CASSIWSGVVEKLFF. Using reference TRBV19 and TRBJ1-4 for the parts outside the CDR3, the full variable domain is DGGITQSPKYLFRKEGQNVTLSCEQNLNHDAMYWYRQDPGQGLRLIYYSQIVNDFQKGDIAEGYSVSREKKESFPLTVTSAQKNPTAFYLCASSIWSGVVEKLFFGSGTQLSVL.

The V gene is TRBV29-1, the J gene TRBJ2-2, with 9 nucleotides matching TRBD2. This CDR3 has 16 amino acids. The V and J ends lost 7 bases and 6 bases, in that order; junction bases with no gene match: 15. Germline CDR1 and CDR2: SQVTM and ANQGSEA. The CDR3 is CSGRGGLPDGAGELFF. As DNA, the CDR3 is TGCAGCGGGCGGGGGGGCCTACCCGATGGCGCCGGGGAGCTGTTTTTT.

The table lists this clone with a few counts. This sequence joins TRBV5-5 and TRBJ1-5, with unresolved D. The CDR3 covers 15 residues. Germline assignment: CDR1 SGHKS and CDR2 YYEKEE (reference sequence). Trimming removed 6 bases at V and 3 bases at J, with 16 bases between. The CDR3 bases are TGTGCCAGCACCCCGGGGATGGATGACAATCAGCCCCAGCATTTT. Protein sequence: CASTPGMDDNQPQHF.